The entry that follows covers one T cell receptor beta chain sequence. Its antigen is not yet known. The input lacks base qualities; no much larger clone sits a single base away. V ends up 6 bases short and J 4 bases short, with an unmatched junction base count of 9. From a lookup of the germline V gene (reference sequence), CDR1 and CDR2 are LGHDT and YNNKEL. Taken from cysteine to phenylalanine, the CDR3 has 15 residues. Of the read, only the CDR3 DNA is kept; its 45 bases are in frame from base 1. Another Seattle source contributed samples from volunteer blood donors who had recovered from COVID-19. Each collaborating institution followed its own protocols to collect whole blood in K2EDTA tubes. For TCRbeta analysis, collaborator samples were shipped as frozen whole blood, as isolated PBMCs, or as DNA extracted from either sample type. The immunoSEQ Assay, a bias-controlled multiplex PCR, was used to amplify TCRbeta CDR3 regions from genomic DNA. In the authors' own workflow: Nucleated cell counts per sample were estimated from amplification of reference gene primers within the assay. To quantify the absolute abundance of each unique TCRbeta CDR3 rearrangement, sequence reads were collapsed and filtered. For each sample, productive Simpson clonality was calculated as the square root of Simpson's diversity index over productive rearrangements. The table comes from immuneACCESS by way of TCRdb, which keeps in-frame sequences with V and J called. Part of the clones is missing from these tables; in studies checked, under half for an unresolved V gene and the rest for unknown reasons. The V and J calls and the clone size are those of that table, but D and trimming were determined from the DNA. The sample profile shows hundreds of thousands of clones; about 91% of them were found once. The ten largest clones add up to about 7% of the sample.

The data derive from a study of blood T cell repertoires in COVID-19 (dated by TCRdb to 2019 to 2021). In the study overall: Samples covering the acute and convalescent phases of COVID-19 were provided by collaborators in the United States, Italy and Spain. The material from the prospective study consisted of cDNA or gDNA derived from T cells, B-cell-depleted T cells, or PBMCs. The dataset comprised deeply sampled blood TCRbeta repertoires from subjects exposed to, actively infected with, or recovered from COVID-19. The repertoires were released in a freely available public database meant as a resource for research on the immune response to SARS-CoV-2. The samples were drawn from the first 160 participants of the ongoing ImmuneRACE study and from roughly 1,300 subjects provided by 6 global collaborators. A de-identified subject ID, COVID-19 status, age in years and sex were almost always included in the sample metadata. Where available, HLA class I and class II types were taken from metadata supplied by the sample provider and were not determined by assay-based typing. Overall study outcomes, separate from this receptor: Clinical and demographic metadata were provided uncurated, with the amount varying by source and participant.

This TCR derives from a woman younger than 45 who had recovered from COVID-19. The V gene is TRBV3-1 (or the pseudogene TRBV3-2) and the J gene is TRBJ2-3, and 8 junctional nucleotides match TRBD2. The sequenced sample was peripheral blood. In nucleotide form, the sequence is TGTGCCAGCAGACTTAGCGGGGTCAGTGCAGATACGCAGTATTTT. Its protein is CASRLSGVSADTQYF.